The present T cell receptor beta chain was sequenced within a study of blood T cell repertoires in COVID-19. The CDR3 consists of 17 residues. Germline-derived CDR1 and CDR2 are LGHDT and YNNKEL (reference sequence). Losses at the gene ends were 4 bases for V and 5 bases for J; bases not matched to a gene: 15. Clones were read by immunoSEQ multiplex PCR, and TCRdb kept only the in-frame ones, dropping some. The table has 200,000 to 300,000 clones, roughly 86% seen once. This TCR was sampled from a woman aged 50 to 65 with acute or convalescent COVID-19. Sequencing used peripheral blood. The J gene is TRBJ2-5, the V gene TRBV3-1 (or the pseudogene TRBV3-2), with 8 nucleotides matching TRBD2. The CDR3 bases are TGTGCCAGCAGCCCAGGTGTCGTAGCGGGACGATGGGAGACCCAGTACTTC. Translating gives CASSPGVVAGRWETQYF.